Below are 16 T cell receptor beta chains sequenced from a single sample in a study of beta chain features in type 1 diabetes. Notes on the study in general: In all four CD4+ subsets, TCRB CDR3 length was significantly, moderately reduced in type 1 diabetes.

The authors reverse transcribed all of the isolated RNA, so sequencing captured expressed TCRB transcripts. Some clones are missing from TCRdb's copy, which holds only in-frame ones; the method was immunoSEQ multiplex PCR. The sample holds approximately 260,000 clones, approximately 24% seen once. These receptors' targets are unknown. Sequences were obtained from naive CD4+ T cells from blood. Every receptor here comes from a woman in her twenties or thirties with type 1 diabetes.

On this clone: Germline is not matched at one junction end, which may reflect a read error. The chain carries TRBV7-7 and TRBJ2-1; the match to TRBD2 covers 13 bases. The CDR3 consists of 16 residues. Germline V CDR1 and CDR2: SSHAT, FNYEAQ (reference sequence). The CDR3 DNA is TGTGCTAGCAGCTTAACGGGACTAGCGGGACCCAATGAGCAGTTCTTC. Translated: CASSLTGLAGPNEQFF.

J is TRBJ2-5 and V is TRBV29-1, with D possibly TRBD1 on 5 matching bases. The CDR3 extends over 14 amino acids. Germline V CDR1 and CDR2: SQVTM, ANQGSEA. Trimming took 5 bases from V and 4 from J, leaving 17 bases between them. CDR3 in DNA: TGCAGCGTTATGGGGTCAGGGCGAGCAGAGACCCAGTACTTC. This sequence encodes CSVMGSGRAETQYF.

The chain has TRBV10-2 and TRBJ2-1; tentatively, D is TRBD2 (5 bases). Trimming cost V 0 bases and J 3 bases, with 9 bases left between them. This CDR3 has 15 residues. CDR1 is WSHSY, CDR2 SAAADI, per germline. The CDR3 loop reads CASSESLRVYNEQFF. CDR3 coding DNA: TGCGCCAGCAGTGAGTCGCTGAGGGTCTACAATGAGCAGTTCTTC.

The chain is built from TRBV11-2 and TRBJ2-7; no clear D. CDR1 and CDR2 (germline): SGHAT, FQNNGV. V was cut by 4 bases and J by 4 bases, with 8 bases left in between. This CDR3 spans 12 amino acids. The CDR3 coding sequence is TGTGCCAGCAGCTATTCCGGTTACGAGCAGTACTTC. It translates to CASSYSGYEQYF.

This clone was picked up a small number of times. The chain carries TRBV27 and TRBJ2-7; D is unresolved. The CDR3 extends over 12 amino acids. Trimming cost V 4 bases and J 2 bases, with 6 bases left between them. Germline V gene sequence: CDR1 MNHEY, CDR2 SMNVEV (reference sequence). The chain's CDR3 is CASSSRTYEQYF. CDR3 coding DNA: TGTGCCAGCAGTTCGCGGACCTACGAGCAGTACTTC.

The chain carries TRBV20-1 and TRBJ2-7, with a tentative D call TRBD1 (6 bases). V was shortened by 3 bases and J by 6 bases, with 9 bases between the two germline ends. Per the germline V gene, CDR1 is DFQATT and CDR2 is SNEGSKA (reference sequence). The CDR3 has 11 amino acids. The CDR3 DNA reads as TGCAGTGCTAGGGTGGGGGCCGAGCAGTACTTC. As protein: CSARVGAEQYF.

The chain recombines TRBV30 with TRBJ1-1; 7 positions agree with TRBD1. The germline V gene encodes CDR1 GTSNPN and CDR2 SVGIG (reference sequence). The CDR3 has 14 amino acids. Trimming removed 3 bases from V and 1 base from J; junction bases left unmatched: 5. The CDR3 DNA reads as TGTGCCTGGAGGATAGGGACAGCGAACACTGAAGCTTTCTTT. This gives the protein CAWRIGTANTEAFF.

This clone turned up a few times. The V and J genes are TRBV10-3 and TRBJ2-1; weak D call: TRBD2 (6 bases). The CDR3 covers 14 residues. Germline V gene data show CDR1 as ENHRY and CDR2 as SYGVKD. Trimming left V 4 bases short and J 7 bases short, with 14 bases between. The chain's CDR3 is CAISGPSVENEQFF. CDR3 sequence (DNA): TGTGCCATCAGTGGGCCTAGCGTTGAAAATGAGCAGTTCTTC.

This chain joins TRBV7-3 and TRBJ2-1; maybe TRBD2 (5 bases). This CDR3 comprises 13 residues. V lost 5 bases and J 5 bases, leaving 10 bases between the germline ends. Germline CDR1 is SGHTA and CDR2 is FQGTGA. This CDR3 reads CASSPNGDNEQFF. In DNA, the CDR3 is TGTGCCAGCAGCCCGAACGGGGACAATGAGCAGTTCTTC.

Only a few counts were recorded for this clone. CDR3 loop: CASSMDRGIQETQYF. CDR3 in DNA: TGTGCCAGTAGTATGGACAGGGGGATCCAAGAGACCCAGTACTTC. This chain links TRBV19 with TRBJ2-5; 10 positions agree with TRBD1. The CDR3 contains 15 residues. The J segment lost 1 base and the V segment lost 3 bases, leaving 2 bases of the junction unmatched. The germline V gene encodes CDR1 LNHDA and CDR2 SQIVND (reference sequence).

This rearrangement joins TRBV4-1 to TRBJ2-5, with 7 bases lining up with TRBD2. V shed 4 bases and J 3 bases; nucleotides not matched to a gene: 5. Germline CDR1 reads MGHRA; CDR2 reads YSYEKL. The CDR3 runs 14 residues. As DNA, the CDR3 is TGCGCCAGCAGCCCTGGGCGGGGGAAAGAGACCCAGTACTTC. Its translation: CASSPGRGKETQYF.

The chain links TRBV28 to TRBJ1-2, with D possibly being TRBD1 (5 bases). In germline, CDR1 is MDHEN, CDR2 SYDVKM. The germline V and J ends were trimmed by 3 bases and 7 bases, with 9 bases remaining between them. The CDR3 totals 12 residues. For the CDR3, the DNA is TGTGCCAGCAGTTTCCCCCAGGGTGGCTACACCTTC. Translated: CASSFPQGGYTF.

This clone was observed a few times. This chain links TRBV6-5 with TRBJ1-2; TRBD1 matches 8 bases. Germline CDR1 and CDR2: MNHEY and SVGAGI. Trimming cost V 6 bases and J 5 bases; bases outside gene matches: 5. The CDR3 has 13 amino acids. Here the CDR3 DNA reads TGTGCCAGCAGCACCGACAGGGGTTATGGCTACACCTTC. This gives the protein CASSTDRGYGYTF.

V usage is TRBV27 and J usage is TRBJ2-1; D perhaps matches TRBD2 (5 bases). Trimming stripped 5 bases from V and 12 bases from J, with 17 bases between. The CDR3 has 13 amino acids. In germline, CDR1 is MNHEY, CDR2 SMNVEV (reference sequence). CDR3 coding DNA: TGTGCCAGCAGTCTAGGACTTCAGTCGTTGCAGTTCTTC. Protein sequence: CASSLGLQSLQFF.

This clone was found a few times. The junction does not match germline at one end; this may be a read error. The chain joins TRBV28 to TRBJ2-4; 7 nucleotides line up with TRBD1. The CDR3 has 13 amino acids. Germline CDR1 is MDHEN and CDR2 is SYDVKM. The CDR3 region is CASSLSGATEGAF. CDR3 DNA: TGTGCCAGCAGTTTATCGGGCGCCACCGAGGGGGCTTTC.

CDR3 sequence reads: CASSYLIQVNEQFF. CDR3 nucleotide sequence: TGTGCCAGTAGTTACCTTATCCAGGTCAATGAGCAGTTCTTC. The chain couples TRBV19 to TRBJ2-1; D not resolved. The CDR3 extends over 14 amino acids. The V gene's germline CDR1 is LNHDA and CDR2 SQIVND (reference sequence). V lost 5 bases, J lost 6 bases, and 14 bases lay in between. The full variable domain, its missing parts supplied by reference TRBV19 and TRBJ2-1, is DGGITQSPKYLFRKEGQNVTLSCEQNLNHDAMYWYRQDPGQGLRLIYYSQIVNDFQKGDIAEGYSVSREKKESFPLTVTSAQKNPTAFYLCASSYLIQVNEQFFGPGTRLTVL.